The TCR beta chain under discussion was sequenced for a study of CD8 T cells in ankylosing spondylitis. TCRdb re-derived calls from the 5' RACE reads in MiXCR, one entry per CDR3 protein. The sample yields about 540,000 distinct CDR3 sequences, 12% seen once. Study conclusions and caveats: There was a TCR beta motif, made of roughly eight highly homologous variants, that appeared characteristic of ankylosing spondylitis blood.

The CDR3 is 16 amino acids. Germline V lookup: CDR1 SGHAT, CDR2 FQNNGV. V was pared by 2 bases and J by 1 base, with 7 bases of the junction left unmatched. On this clonotype: What it recognizes is unknown.

The chain has TRBV11-2 and TRBJ1-1; 7 nucleotides match TRBD1. This receptor was taken from a male donor with ankylosing spondylitis. What was sequenced was blood, either unsorted or a sorted T cell fraction (not recorded which). Here the CDR3 reads CASSLSGGYKNTEAFF. CDR3 coding DNA: TGTGCCAGCAGCTTATCAGGGGGGTATAAGAACACTGAAGCTTTCTTT. Using reference TRBV11-2 and TRBJ1-1 for the parts outside the CDR3, the full variable domain is EAGVAQSPRYKIIEKRQSVAFWCNPISGHATLYWYQQILGQGPKLLIQFQNNGVVDDSQLPKDRFSAERLKGVDSTLKIQPAKLEDSAVYLCASSLSGGYKNTEAFFGQGTRLTVV.